The 26 T cell receptor beta chains listed next were all sequenced from one sample in a study of blood T cell repertoires in COVID-19. The method was immunoSEQ multiplex PCR; TCRdb's version includes in-frame clones alone and lacks a portion of them. The sample lists tens of thousands of clones, approximately 84% occurring once. Sequencing used peripheral blood. The receptors originated from a man in his sixties with COVID-19, enrolled during active disease.

CDR3: CAIKGGGETQYF. For the CDR3, the DNA is TGTGCCATCAAGGGGGGGGGAGAGACCCAGTACTTC. This chain connects TRBV28 to TRBJ2-5, with a possible D match to TRBD2 (7 bases). Trimming took off 10 bases at V and 4 bases at J, with 13 bases between the two ends. The germline gives CDR1 MDHEN, CDR2 SYDVKM. This CDR3 is 12 amino acids long.

The genes are TRBV5-1 and TRBJ2-7; tentatively, D is TRBD1 (5 bases). The germline V gene encodes CDR1 SGHRS and CDR2 YFSETQ. The CDR3 runs to 13 residues. V lost 4 bases and J 4 bases, leaving 12 bases between the germline ends. This CDR3 is CASSPPTVYEQYF. The CDR3 nucleotides read TGCGCCAGCAGCCCACCGACAGTATACGAGCAGTACTTC.

This clone was seen a handful of times. The chain has TRBV6-2 or TRBV6-3 and TRBJ2-7; tentatively, D is TRBD1 (6 bases). This CDR3 has 14 residues. The ends were cut back, 5 bases at V and 9 bases at J, with 20 bases in the middle. Germline CDR1 MNHEY, CDR2 SVGEGT. The CDR3 bases are TGTGCCAGCAGTCCCCTTCGCAGGGGCCATTCGCAGTACTTC. Protein: CASSPLRRGHSQYF.

V is TRBV30 and J is TRBJ1-4, with 7 bases identical to TRBD1. Germline V gives CDR1 GTSNPN, CDR2 SVGIG (reference sequence). The CDR3 extends over 15 amino acids. After removal of 1 base from V and 4 bases from J, the junction contained 6 bases not matched to a gene. The CDR3 sequence: CAWSATGVVNEKLFF. CDR3 nucleotides: TGTGCCTGGAGTGCCACAGGGGTTGTTAATGAAAAACTGTTTTTT. Filled out from reference TRBV30 and TRBJ1-4, the complete variable domain reads SQTIHQWPATLVQPVGSPLSLECTVEGTSNPNLYWYRQAAGRGLQLLFYSVGIGQISSEVPQNLSASRPQDRQFILSSKKLLLSDSGFYLCAWSATGVVNEKLFFGSGTQLSVL.

The chain links TRBV7-9 to TRBJ1-1; D unresolved. Germline-derived CDR1 and CDR2 are SEHNR and FQNEAQ (reference sequence). CDR3 size: 14 residues. The V end was cut by 8 bases, the J end by 2 bases, with 15 bases between. In DNA form, the CDR3 reads TGTGCCAGCGCGGAGGAGGGAGGAAACACTGAAGCTTTCTTT. Protein product: CASAEEGGNTEAFF.

The V and J genes are TRBV3-1 (or the pseudogene TRBV3-2) and TRBJ2-1, with D possibly being TRBD2 (5 bases). CDR3 length: 17 amino acids. Trimming left V 3 bases short and J 4 bases short, with 19 bases between. Germline CDR1 and CDR2: LGHDT and YNNKEL (reference sequence). The CDR3 DNA reads as TGTGCCAGCAGCCATCGTAGCGTCGGGCGGCAATACAATGAGCAGTTCTTC. Protein product: CASSHRSVGRQYNEQFF.

The chain links TRBV5-6 to TRBJ1-4, with D uncertain. The germline CDR1 and CDR2 sequences are SGHDT and YYEEEE. V lost 0 bases to trimming and J lost 4 bases, with 10 bases between them. The CDR3 is made up of 15 amino acids. The CDR3 protein is CASSLERVDNEKLFF. The DNA for the CDR3 is TGTGCCAGCAGCTTGGAACGGGTGGATAATGAAAAACTGTTTTTT.

The J gene is TRBJ2-3, the V gene TRBV5-1; 9 nucleotides align to TRBD2. The V segment lost 4 bases and the J segment 5 bases; nucleotides outside the gene matches: 8. This CDR3 has 15 amino acids. Germline assignment: CDR1 SGHRS and CDR2 YFSETQ. CDR3 sequence (DNA): TGCGCCAGCAGCCCATCGACTAGCGGAATAGATACGCAGTATTTT. Protein sequence: CASSPSTSGIDTQYF.

This sequence joins TRBV28 and TRBJ2-7; TRBD1 is a possible D gene (5 bases). This CDR3 is 14 amino acids long. Looked up from germline, CDR1 is MDHEN and CDR2 is SYDVKM. Deletions cut 1 base from V and 4 bases from J, with 11 bases between. CDR3 DNA: TGTGCCAGCAGTTTATTCAACCAGGGTTACGAGCAGTACTTC. As protein: CASSLFNQGYEQYF.

The V gene is TRBV30, the J gene TRBJ2-2, with 7 nucleotides matching TRBD1. Germline V gene lookup returns CDR1 GTSNPN and CDR2 SVGIG (reference sequence). The CDR3 consists of 15 residues. Trimming removed 3 bases from V and 6 bases from J; junction bases left unmatched: 10. The CDR3 coding sequence is TGTGCCTGGAGCGCCATACAGGGGTGGGCCGGGGAGCTGTTTTTT. Amino acids: CAWSAIQGWAGELFF.

CDR3 region: CATSDFGSPSYNEQFF. Written as DNA, the CDR3 is TGTGCCACCAGTGATTTCGGGTCACCCAGCTACAATGAGCAGTTCTTC. V is TRBV24-1 and J is TRBJ2-1, with D unresolved. Germline assignment: CDR1 KGHDR and CDR2 SFDVKD. V shed 1 base and J shed 3 bases, with 12 bases lying between them. The length of the CDR3 is 16 residues.

J is TRBJ1-2 and V is TRBV6-5; a possible D gene is TRBD1 (5 bases). Germline V lookup: CDR1 MNHEY, CDR2 SVGAGI. Trimming took off 10 bases at V and 2 bases at J, with 20 bases between the two ends. The CDR3 sequence is 15 residues long. As DNA, the CDR3 is TGTGCCACCCGGAGTGGGGGGGTGGAGAACTATGGCTACACCTTC. Translated: CATRSGGVENYGYTF.

V gene TRBV20-1 combines with J gene TRBJ2-1; TRBD2 aligns across 12 bases. The CDR3 is 15 residues long. Germline values: CDR1 DFQATT, CDR2 SNEGSKA (reference sequence). V lost 3 bases to trimming and J lost 8 bases; unmatched junction nucleotides: 8. The CDR3 here is CSASLWLAGGYEQFF. The CDR3 nucleotides are TGCAGTGCTAGTCTATGGCTAGCGGGGGGGTATGAGCAGTTCTTC.

This clone occurred once. The chain employs TRBV29-1 and TRBJ2-1; D possibly corresponds to TRBD1 (5 bases). CDR3 size: 11 residues. The V gene lost 4 bases and the J gene lost 10 bases, with 11 bases spanning the gap. Germline V CDR1 and CDR2: SQVTM, ANQGSEA. Here the CDR3 DNA reads TGCAGCGTTGGGGAACGACAGGAGCAGTTCTTC. Amino acid sequence: CSVGERQEQFF.

V is TRBV13 and J is TRBJ1-4, with D perhaps matching TRBD1 (5 bases). The V and J ends lost 5 bases and 7 bases respectively, with 17 bases between them. The CDR3 covers 15 residues. Germline-derived CDR1 and CDR2 are PRHDT and FYEKMQ (reference sequence). The chain's CDR3 is CASSPSQGISEKLFF. The DNA for the CDR3 is TGTGCCAGCAGCCCCTCCCAGGGAATAAGTGAAAAACTGTTTTTT. The whole variable domain, remainder taken from reference TRBV13 and TRBJ1-4, is AAGVIQSPRHLIKEKRETATLKCYPIPRHDTVYWYQQGPGQDPQFLISFYEKMQSDKGSIPDRFSAQQFSDYHSELNMSSLELGDSALYFCASSPSQGISEKLFFGSGTQLSVL.

The V and J genes are TRBV5-1 and TRBJ2-5; 7 nucleotides match TRBD2. Unmatched junction bases numbered 8, after V lost 3 bases and J lost 3 bases. The CDR3 extends over 15 amino acids. Germline CDR1 is SGHRS and CDR2 is YFSETQ. CDR3 loop: CASSSSGLAEETQYF. The CDR3 DNA sequence: TGCGCCAGCAGCTCATCTGGGCTAGCGGAAGAGACCCAGTACTTC.

The J gene is TRBJ2-7, the V gene TRBV9; 8 bases match TRBD2. Germline V gives CDR1 SGDLS, CDR2 YYNGEE. The J segment lost 6 bases and the V segment lost 3 bases, leaving 8 bases of the junction unmatched. The CDR3 is made up of 14 amino acids. The CDR3, as DNA: TGTGCCAGCAGCGCCACCGGGACTAGTTTCGAGCAGTACTTC. It encodes CASSATGTSFEQYF.

The chain employs TRBV3-1 (or the pseudogene TRBV3-2) and TRBJ2-7, with a possible D match to TRBD2 (6 bases). CDR1 is LGHDT and CDR2 is YNNKEL in the germline V gene (reference sequence). V lost 1 base and J lost 2, with 12 bases in between. The CDR3 runs to 15 residues. CDR3 residues: CASSQVGLGAYEQYF. CDR3 sequence (DNA): TGTGCCAGCAGCCAAGTGGGACTTGGGGCCTACGAGCAGTACTTC.

This chain connects TRBV2 to TRBJ1-1; D gene unclear. Germline V gene lookup returns CDR1 SNHLY and CDR2 FYNNEI. Deletions cut 0 bases from V and 0 bases from J, with 8 bases between. The length of the CDR3 is 15 residues. CDR3 amino acids: CASSEAERMNTEAFF. CDR3 nucleotides: TGTGCCAGCAGTGAAGCGGAGAGAATGAACACTGAAGCTTTCTTT.

V and J are TRBV7-3 and TRBJ2-1; 7 nucleotides align to TRBD1. J gave up 5 bases and V 1 base, and 8 bases lay outside the gene matches. Germline V lookup: CDR1 SGHTA, CDR2 FQGTGA. This CDR3 spans 16 amino acids. CDR3 in amino acids: CASSLMVGQLNNEQFF. CDR3 DNA sequence: TGTGCCAGCAGCTTAATGGTGGGACAGCTTAACAATGAGCAGTTCTTC.

The rearrangement uses TRBV6-5 and TRBJ2-1; TRBD2 aligns across 12 bases. V dropped 11 bases and J dropped 7; count of bases not matched to a gene: 9. Germline loops: CDR1 MNHEY, CDR2 SVGAGI. The CDR3 is made up of 14 amino acids. CDR3 sequence (DNA): TGTGCCCTCAAGGTCCTAGCGGGAGGGAATGAGCAGTTCTTC. Encoded protein: CALKVLAGGNEQFF.

The chain recombines TRBV5-1 with TRBJ1-4; D possibly corresponds to TRBD1 (6 bases). Germline-derived CDR1 and CDR2 are SGHRS and YFSETQ. The CDR3 extends over 15 amino acids. V was shortened by 0 bases and J by 7 bases, with 13 bases between the two germline ends. The chain's CDR3 is CASSLATGSREKLFF. The CDR3 nucleotides are TGCGCCAGCAGCTTGGCAACAGGGTCGCGTGAAAAACTGTTTTTT.

V usage is TRBV2 and J usage is TRBJ2-7; TRBD2 is a possible D gene (5 bases). The CDR3 contains 13 residues. CDR1 and CDR2 (germline): SNHLY, FYNNEI. The V gene lost 6 bases and the J gene lost 5 bases, with 14 bases spanning the gap. CDR3 loop: CASRGYEEDEQYF. The CDR3 nucleotides are TGTGCCAGCAGGGGGTATGAGGAGGACGAGCAGTACTTC.

The V gene is TRBV5-1, the J gene TRBJ2-5, with 14 bases aligning to TRBD2. The CDR3 has 18 amino acids. Per the germline V gene, CDR1 is SGHRS and CDR2 is YFSETQ. J gave up 2 bases and V 4 bases, and 10 bases lay outside the gene matches. This chain's CDR3 is CASSPGTSGSRGQETQYF. The CDR3 region has the DNA TGCGCCAGCAGCCCCGGGACTAGCGGGAGTAGGGGACAAGAGACCCAGTACTTC.

CDR3 amino acids: CASSFQGAAEAFF. DNA for the CDR3: TGTGCCAGCAGTTTCCAGGGGGCCGCTGAAGCTTTCTTT. This chain joins TRBV12-3 or TRBV12-4 and TRBJ1-1; 8 nucleotides line up with TRBD1. The CDR3 is 13 amino acids. Trimming took 3 bases from V and 6 from J; bases not matched to a gene: 3.

This clone was recorded only once. The chain joins TRBV6-1 to TRBJ1-5, with D tentatively TRBD1 (6 bases). In germline, CDR1 is MNHNS, CDR2 SASEGT. Trimming cost V 3 bases and J 0 bases, with 15 bases left between them. The CDR3 consists of 17 residues. DNA for the CDR3: TGTGCCAGCAGTGATGGAGGACAGAGCTATAGCAATCAGCCCCAGCATTTT. Amino acids: CASSDGGQSYSNQPQHF.